One sample yielded the 10 T cell receptor beta chains listed below, sequenced in a study of blood T cells in healthy people across ages. Through a sample-barcoded 5' primer and a J-beta primer mix, a second PCR was run for roughly 6 to 12 cycles. TCRdb reanalysed the 5' RACE reads using MiXCR and keeps one entry per CDR3 protein. The repertoire consists of some 890,000 distinct CDR3 sequences, with 25% to 30% occurring once and the leading ten covering 9.5% to 13%. This sample also appeared in a second study, on T cells of mothers and their children.

Material for sequencing was blood. The origin of the receptors is a woman in her thirties or forties in good health.

There are a few counts of this clonotype. The J gene is TRBJ2-4, the V gene TRBV4-1; maybe TRBD1 (5 bases). The CDR3 spans 17 residues. V was clipped by 0 bases and J by 1 base, with 13 bases between them. Germline V lookup: CDR1 MGHRA, CDR2 YSYEKL. CDR3 nucleotide sequence: TGCGCCAGCAGCCAAGAGGGTGGGGCCGGGGCCAAAAACATTCAGTACTTC. As protein: CASSQEGGAGAKNIQYF.

Comments on this clonotype: This sequence may be a read error, since a much larger clone differs from it by one base. V and J are TRBV7-2 and TRBJ1-2; no clear D. Germline lookup yields CDR1 SGHTA and CDR2 FQGNSA. CDR3 length: 13 amino acids. CDR3: CASSPLTGYGYIF. The CDR3 bases are TGTGCCAGCAGCCCACTGACGGGCTATGGCTACATCTTC. Filled out from reference TRBV7-2 and TRBJ1-2, the complete variable domain reads GAGVSQSPSNKVTEKGKDVELRCDPISGHTALYWYRQSLGQGLEFLIYFQGNSAPDKSGLPSDRFSAERTGGSVSTLTIQRTQQEDSAVYLCASSPLTGYGYIFGSGTRLTVV.

V is TRBV4-1 and J is TRBJ2-6, with 12 nucleotides matching TRBD1. Germline CDR1 is MGHRA and CDR2 is YSYEKL. V lost 2 bases and J lost 0; bases outside the gene matches: 8. The CDR3 covers 20 residues. Written as DNA, the CDR3 is TGCGCCAGCAGCCAAACCGAACCGGGACAGGGGGCCTCTGGGGCCAACGTCCTGACTTTC. Protein: CASSQTEPGQGASGANVLTF.

This clonotype was seen more than once but under ten times. This rearrangement joins TRBV4-1 to TRBJ1-1; D is unclear. V gave up 4 bases and J gave up 3 bases, with 9 bases separating them. Germline CDR1 reads MGHRA; CDR2 reads YSYEKL. The CDR3 sequence is 13 residues long. CDR3 nucleotides: TGCGCCAGCAGCCCGGATGGGGACACTGAAGCTTTCTTT. It specifies CASSPDGDTEAFF.

This clonotype was seen only a few times. The chain employs TRBV6-6 and TRBJ1-1, with TRBD1 matching over 12 bases. J gave up 6 bases and V 6 bases, and 5 bases lay outside the gene matches. This CDR3 comprises 14 residues. Per germline, CDR1 MNHNY and CDR2 SVGAGI (reference sequence). The CDR3 protein is CASSTGTGGSEAFF. DNA of the CDR3: TGTGCCAGCAGCACCGGGACAGGGGGCTCTGAAGCTTTCTTT.

The chain recombines TRBV29-1 with TRBJ2-1; 7 bases map to TRBD1. The V gene's germline CDR1 is SQVTM and CDR2 ANQGSEA. The V and J ends lost 6 bases and 7 bases, in that order; junction bases with no gene match: 3. This CDR3 has 11 residues. CDR3 sequence reads: CSVEQGNEQFF. The DNA of the CDR3 is TGCAGCGTAGAACAGGGGAATGAGCAGTTCTTC.

Worth noting for this clonotype: A read error is possible here, since a much larger clone lies one base away. The genes are TRBV7-2 and TRBJ2-1, with D unclear. V lost 2 bases to trimming and J lost 0 bases, with 11 bases between them. The CDR3 has 16 residues. Germline CDR1 reads SGHTA; CDR2 reads FQGNSA. CDR3 nucleotide sequence: TGTGCCAGCAGCTTATCCCTTTTGGACTCCTACAATGAGCAGTTCTTC. It yields the protein CASSLSLLDSYNEQFF.

This rearrangement joins TRBV19 to TRBJ1-2; possible D gene TRBD1, 5 bases. CDR3 length: 14 residues. Germline loops: CDR1 LNHDA, CDR2 SQIVND (reference sequence). The ends were cut back, 0 bases at V and 8 bases at J, with 13 bases in the middle. CDR3 residues: CASSIDRDRRGYTF. For the CDR3, the DNA is TGTGCCAGTAGTATAGACCGGGACCGACGGGGCTACACCTTC.

This clonotype was observed a handful of times. CDR3 region: CAISGLGQENQPQHF. CDR3 bases: TGTGCCATCAGTGGCCTTGGACAGGAAAATCAGCCCCAGCATTTT. The chain carries TRBV10-3 and TRBJ1-5, with TRBD1 identical over 7 bases. Germline CDR1 reads ENHRY; CDR2 reads SYGVKD. Unmatched junction bases numbered 7, after V lost 4 bases and J lost 4 bases. This CDR3 has 15 residues.

At least ten counts were recorded for this clonotype. The chain has TRBV20-1 and TRBJ1-2; D ambiguous. The CDR3 spans 12 residues. Trimming took 3 bases from V and 1 from J, leaving 6 bases between them. CDR1 DFQATT and CDR2 SNEGSKA come from the germline V gene (reference sequence). CDR3 sequence: CSASPYNYGYTF. CDR3 bases: TGCAGTGCTAGCCCCTATAACTATGGCTACACCTTC.